The clone carrying this T cell receptor (beta chain) has more than one count but fewer than ten. Antigen: not known. Via MiXCR, TCRdb re-called the 5' RACE reads, giving one row per CDR3 protein. The sample has 470,000 or so distinct CDR3 sequences; around a quarter are singletons. The data were taken from a study of T-cell memory formation after mild COVID-19. Broader study findings: Pre-infection memory held some responding clones, suggesting pre-existing cross-reactive T cells responded. The SARS-CoV-2 specificity of second-wave clones reaching peak at day 37 remained unverified.

Sequenced input: PBMCs or a T cell subset sorted from them (not recorded which). The TCR comes from an adult woman who had mild COVID-19 (a few samples of this study predate the infection). Cell type and time point are not known.

CDR3: CASSSEAGVSYNEQFF. The CDR3 region has the DNA TGTGCCAGCAGTTCCGAAGCGGGGGTGTCCTACAATGAGCAGTTCTTC. The chain is built from TRBV12-3 or TRBV12-4 and TRBJ2-1, with 8 bases matching TRBD2. J lost 1 base, V lost 4 bases, and 6 bases had no gene match. The CDR3 is 16 amino acids.